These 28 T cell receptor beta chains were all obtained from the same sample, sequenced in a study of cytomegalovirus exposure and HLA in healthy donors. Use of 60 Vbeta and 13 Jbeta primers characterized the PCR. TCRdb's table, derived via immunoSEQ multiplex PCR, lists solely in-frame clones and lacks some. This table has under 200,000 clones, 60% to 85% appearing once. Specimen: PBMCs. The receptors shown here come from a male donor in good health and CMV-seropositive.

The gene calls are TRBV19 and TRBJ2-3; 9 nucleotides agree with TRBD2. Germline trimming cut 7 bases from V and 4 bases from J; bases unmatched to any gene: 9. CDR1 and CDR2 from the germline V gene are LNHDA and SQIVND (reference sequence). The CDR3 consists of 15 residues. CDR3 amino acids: CASNLARGGADTQYF. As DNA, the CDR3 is TGTGCCAGTAATCTTGCGCGGGGGGGTGCAGATACGCAGTATTTT.

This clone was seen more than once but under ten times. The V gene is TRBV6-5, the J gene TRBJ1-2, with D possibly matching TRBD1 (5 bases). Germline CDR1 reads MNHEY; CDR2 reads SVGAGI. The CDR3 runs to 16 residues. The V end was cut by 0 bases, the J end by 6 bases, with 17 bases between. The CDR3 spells CASSYSRRGEGHGYTF. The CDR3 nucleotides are TGTGCCAGCAGTTACTCGCGGCGAGGGGAGGGGCATGGCTACACCTTC.

CDR3 sequence: CASSLDRALDQPQHF. CDR3 DNA sequence: TGTGCCAGCAGCTTAGACAGGGCTCTCGATCAGCCCCAGCATTTT. This rearrangement joins TRBV7-9 to TRBJ1-5, with D possibly being TRBD1 (6 bases). CDR1 is SEHNR, CDR2 FQNEAQ, per germline (reference sequence). This CDR3 contains 15 residues. Trimming took off 1 base at V and 5 bases at J, with 12 bases between the two ends. Supplemented by reference TRBV7-9 and TRBJ1-5, the full variable domain reads DTGVSQNPRHKITKRGQNVTFRCDPISEHNRLYWYRQTLGQGPEFLTYFQNEAQLEKSRLLSDRFSAERPKGSFSTLEIQRTEQGDSAMYLCASSLDRALDQPQHFGDGTRLSIL.

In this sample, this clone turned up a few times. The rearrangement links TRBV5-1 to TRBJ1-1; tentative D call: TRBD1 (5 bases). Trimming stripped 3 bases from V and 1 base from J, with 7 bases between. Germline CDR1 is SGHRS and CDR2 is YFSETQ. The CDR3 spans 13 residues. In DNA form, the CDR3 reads TGCGCCAGCAGCTCCGGACAGAACACTGAAGCTTTCTTT. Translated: CASSSGQNTEAFF.

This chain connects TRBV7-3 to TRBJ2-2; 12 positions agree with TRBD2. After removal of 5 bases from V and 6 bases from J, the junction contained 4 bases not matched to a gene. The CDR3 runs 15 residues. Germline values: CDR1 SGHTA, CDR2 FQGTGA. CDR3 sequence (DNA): TGTGCCAGCAGCCTAGGACTAGCGGGGTCCGGGGAGCTGTTTTTT. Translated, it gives CASSLGLAGSGELFF. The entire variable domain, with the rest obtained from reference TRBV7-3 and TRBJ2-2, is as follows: GAGVSQTPSNKVTEKGKYVELRCDPISGHTALYWYRQSLGQGPEFLIYFQGTGAADDSGLPNDRFFAVRPEGSVSTLKIQRTERGDSAVYLCASSLGLAGSGELFFGEGSRLTVL.

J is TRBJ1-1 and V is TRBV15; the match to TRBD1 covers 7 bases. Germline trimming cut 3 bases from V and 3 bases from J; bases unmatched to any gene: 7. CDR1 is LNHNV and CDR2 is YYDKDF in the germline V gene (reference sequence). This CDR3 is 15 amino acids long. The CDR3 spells CATSRGDREYTEAFF. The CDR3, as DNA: TGTGCCACCAGCAGGGGTGACAGGGAATACACTGAAGCTTTCTTT.

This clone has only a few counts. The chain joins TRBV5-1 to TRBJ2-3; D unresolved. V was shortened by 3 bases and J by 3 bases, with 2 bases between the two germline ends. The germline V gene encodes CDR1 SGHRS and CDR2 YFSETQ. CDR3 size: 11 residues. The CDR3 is CASSSTDTQYF. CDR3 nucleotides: TGCGCCAGCAGCTCTACAGATACGCAGTATTTT.

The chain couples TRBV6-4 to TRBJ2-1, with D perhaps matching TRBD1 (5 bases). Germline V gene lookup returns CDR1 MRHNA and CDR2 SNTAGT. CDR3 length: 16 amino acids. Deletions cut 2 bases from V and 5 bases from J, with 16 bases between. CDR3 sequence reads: CASSDGAALPHNEQFF. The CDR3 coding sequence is TGTGCCAGCAGTGACGGGGCAGCCCTACCCCACAATGAGCAGTTCTTC.

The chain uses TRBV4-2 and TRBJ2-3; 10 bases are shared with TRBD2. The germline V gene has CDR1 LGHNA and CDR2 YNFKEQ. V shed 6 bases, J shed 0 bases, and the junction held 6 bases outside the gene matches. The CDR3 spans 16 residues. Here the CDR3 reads CASSTGTSVSTDTQYF. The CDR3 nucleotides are TGTGCCAGCAGTACCGGGACTAGCGTTAGCACAGATACGCAGTATTTT.

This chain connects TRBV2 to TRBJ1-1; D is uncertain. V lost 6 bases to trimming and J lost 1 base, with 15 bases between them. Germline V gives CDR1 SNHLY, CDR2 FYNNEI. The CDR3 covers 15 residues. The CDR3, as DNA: TGTGCCAGCAGAAACCAGATGAGGGCGAACACTGAAGCTTTCTTT. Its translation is CASRNQMRANTEAFF.

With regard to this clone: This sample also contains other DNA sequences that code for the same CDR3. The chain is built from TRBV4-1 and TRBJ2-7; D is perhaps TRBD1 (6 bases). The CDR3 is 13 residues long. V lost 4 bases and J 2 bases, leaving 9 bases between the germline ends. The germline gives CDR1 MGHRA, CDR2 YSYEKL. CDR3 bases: TGCGCCAGCAGCCGAACAGGGACCTACGAGCAGTACTTC. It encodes CASSRTGTYEQYF.

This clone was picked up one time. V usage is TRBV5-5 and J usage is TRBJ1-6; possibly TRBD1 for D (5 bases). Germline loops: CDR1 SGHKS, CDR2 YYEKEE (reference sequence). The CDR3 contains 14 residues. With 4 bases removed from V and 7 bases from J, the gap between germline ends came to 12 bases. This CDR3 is CASSPRTLNSPLHF. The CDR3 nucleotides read TGTGCCAGCAGCCCGAGGACATTAAATTCACCCCTCCACTTT.

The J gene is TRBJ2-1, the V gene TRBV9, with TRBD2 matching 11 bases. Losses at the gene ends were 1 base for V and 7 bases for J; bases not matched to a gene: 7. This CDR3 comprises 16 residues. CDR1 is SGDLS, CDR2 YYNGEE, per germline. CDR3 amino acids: CASSVPLAGGSNEQFF. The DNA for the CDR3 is TGTGCCAGCAGCGTACCCCTAGCGGGGGGATCTAATGAGCAGTTCTTC. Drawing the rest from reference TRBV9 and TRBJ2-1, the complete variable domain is DSGVTQTPKHLITATGQRVTLRCSPRSGDLSVYWYQQSLDQGLQFLIQYYNGEERAKGNILERFSAQQFPDLHSELNLSSLELGDSALYFCASSVPLAGGSNEQFFGPGTRLTVL.

The CDR3 loop is CASSMAPGPGLANTGELFF. In nucleotides, the CDR3 is TGTGCCAGTAGTATGGCCCCAGGGCCGGGACTCGCGAACACCGGGGAGCTGTTTTTT. The rearrangement links TRBV19 to TRBJ2-2, with D tentatively TRBD2 (6 bases). Deletions cut 3 bases from V and 0 bases from J, with 20 bases between. The CDR3 is 19 amino acids. CDR1 is LNHDA, CDR2 SQIVND, per germline (reference sequence).

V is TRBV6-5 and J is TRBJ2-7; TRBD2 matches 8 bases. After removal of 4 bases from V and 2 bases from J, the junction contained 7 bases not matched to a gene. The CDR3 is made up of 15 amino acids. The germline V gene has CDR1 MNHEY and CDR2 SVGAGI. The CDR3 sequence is CASSSGGGQTYEQYF. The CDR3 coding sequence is TGTGCCAGCAGTTCGGGGGGGGGCCAAACCTACGAGCAGTACTTC.

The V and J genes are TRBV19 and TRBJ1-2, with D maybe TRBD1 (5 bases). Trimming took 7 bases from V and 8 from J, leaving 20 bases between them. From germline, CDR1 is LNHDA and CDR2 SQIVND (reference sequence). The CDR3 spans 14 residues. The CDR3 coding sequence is TGTGCCAGTACCCCACTGGCAGGGCGGGACGGCTACACCTTC. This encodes CASTPLAGRDGYTF.

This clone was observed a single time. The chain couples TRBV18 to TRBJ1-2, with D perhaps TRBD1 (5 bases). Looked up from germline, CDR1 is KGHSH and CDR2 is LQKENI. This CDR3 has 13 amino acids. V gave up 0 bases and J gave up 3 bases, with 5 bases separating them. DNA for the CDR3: TGTGCCAGCTCACCACCAGGGGACTATGGCTACACCTTC. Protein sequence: CASSPPGDYGYTF.

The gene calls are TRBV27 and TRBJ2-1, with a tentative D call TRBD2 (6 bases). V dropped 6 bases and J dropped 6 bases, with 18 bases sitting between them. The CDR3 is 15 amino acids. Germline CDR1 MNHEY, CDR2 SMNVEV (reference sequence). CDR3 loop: CASRWGKDYPNEQFF. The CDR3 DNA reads TGTGCCAGCAGGTGGGGGAAGGACTACCCCAATGAGCAGTTCTTC.

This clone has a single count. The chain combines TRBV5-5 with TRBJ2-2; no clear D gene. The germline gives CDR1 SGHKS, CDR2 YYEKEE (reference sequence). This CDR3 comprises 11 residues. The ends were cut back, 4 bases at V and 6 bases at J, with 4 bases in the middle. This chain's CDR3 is CASSEAGELFF. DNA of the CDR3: TGTGCCAGCAGCGAGGCCGGGGAGCTGTTTTTT.

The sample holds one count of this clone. CDR3 bases: TGTGCCAGCTCGCCGACAGGGGGCGAGTTCAGTTCACCCCTCCACTTT. Its protein product is CASSPTGGEFSSPLHF. The J gene is TRBJ1-6, the V gene TRBV18; the match to TRBD1 covers 10 bases. The ends lost 6 bases at V and 9 bases at J; junction bases unmatched: 11. CDR3 size: 16 residues. The germline CDR1 and CDR2 sequences are KGHSH and LQKENI.

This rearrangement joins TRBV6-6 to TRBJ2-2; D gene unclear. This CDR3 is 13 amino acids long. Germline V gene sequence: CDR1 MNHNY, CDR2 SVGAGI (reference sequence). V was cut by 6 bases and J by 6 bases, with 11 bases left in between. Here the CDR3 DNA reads TGTGCCAGCAGCTCCCTAGAGGCCGGGGAGCTGTTTTTT. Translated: CASSSLEAGELFF.

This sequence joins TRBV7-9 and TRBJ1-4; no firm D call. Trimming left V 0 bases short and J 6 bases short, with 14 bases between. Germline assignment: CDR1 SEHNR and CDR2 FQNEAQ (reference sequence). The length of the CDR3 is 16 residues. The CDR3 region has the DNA TGTGCCAGCAGCTTAGCCCAGACAAGGATGGATGAAAAACTGTTTTTT. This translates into CASSLAQTRMDEKLFF.

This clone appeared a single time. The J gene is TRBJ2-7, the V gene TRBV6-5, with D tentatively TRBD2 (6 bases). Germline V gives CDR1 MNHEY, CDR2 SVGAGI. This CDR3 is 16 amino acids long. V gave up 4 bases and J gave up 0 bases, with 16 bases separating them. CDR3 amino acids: CASSSPGLKASYEQYF. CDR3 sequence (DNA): TGTGCCAGCAGTTCTCCGGGACTCAAAGCCTCCTACGAGCAGTACTTC.

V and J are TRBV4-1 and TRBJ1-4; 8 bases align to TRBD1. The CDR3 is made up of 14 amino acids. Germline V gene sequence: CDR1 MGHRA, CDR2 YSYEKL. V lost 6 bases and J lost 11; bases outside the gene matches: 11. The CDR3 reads CASRHGQGSEKLFF. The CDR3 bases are TGCGCCAGCAGACACGGACAGGGATCGGAGAAACTGTTTTTT.

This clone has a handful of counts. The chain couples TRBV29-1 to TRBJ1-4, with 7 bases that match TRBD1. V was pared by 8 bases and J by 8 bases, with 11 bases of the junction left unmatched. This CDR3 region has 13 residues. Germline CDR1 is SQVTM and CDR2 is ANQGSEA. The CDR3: CSHIHRGGEKLFF. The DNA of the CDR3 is TGCAGCCACATACACAGGGGTGGGGAAAAACTGTTTTTT.

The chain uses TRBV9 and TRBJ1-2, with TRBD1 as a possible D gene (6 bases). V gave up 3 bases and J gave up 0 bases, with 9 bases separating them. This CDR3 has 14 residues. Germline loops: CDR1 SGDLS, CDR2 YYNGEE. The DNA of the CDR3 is TGTGCCAGCAGCGCCCAGGGGACTAACTATGGCTACACCTTC. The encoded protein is CASSAQGTNYGYTF.

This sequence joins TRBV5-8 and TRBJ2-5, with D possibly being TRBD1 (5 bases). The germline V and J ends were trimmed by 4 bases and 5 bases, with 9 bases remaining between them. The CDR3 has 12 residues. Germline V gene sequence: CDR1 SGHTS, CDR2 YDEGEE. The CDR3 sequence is CASSGAAETQYF. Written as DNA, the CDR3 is TGTGCCAGCAGCGGGGCCGCCGAGACCCAGTACTTC.

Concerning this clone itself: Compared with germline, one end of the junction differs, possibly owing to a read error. CDR3 loop: CVSSLLGLALTQTQYF. The CDR3 DNA is TGTGTCAGCAGCTTGTTGGGACTAGCTTTAACCCAGACCCAGTACTTC. The chain couples TRBV5-6 to TRBJ2-5, with 9 bases identical to TRBD2. Germline lookup yields CDR1 SGHDT and CDR2 YYEEEE. The CDR3 totals 16 residues.